This TCR beta chain appears in the sequencing data of a study of siplizumab effects on memory and regulatory T cells. Study-wide results and caveats: Siplizumab produced a significant drop in alloreactive sequences attributable to unstimulated CD4+ memory cells. Researchers could map only a minor fraction of alloreactive clones to unstimulated subsets. Alloreactive CD4+ clones that could be mapped were on average about 70% Treg-derived with siplizumab, against about 25% in controls.

Profiling relied on immunoSEQ multiplex PCR, and the TCRdb table lists in-frame clones only, not all of them. The sample yields approximately 91,000 clones, 95% seen once. V shed 1 base and J shed 4 bases, with 12 bases lying between them. The CDR3 has 15 amino acids. Germline loops: CDR1 SGHAT, CDR2 FQNNGV. Concerning this clone itself: Its antigen is currently unknown.

This TCR was sampled from a human donor in good health. The chain has TRBV11-2 and TRBJ2-3, with D possibly being TRBD2 (5 bases). Sequenced material: CD8+ T cells sorted from blood. The CDR3 coding sequence is TGTGCCAGCAGCTTAGCAGGAGGTTGGGCAGATACGCAGTATTTT. This encodes CASSLAGGWADTQYF.